The TCR beta chain described here comes from a study of neurological immune-mediated disorders. With 10-nucleotide random UMIs, 5'RACE was used to make the cDNA. TCRdb fed the 5' RACE reads into MiXCR, producing one record per CDR3 protein. This table has roughly 50,000 distinct CDR3 sequences, over 9% appearing once. This clonotype was recorded many times. The CDR3 spans 12 residues. Unmatched junction bases numbered 2, after V lost 3 bases and J lost 4 bases. CDR1 DFQATT and CDR2 SNEGSKA come from the germline V gene (reference sequence). The TCR originated in a man between 65 and 79 years old with HTLV-1-associated myelopathy (HAM/TSP). The sample consisted of PBMCs. The chain employs TRBV20-1 and TRBJ2-5; TRBD1 matches at 7 bases. CDR3 bases: TGCAGTGCTAGGTACAGGGGAGAGACCCAGTACTTC. Its translation is CSARYRGETQYF.